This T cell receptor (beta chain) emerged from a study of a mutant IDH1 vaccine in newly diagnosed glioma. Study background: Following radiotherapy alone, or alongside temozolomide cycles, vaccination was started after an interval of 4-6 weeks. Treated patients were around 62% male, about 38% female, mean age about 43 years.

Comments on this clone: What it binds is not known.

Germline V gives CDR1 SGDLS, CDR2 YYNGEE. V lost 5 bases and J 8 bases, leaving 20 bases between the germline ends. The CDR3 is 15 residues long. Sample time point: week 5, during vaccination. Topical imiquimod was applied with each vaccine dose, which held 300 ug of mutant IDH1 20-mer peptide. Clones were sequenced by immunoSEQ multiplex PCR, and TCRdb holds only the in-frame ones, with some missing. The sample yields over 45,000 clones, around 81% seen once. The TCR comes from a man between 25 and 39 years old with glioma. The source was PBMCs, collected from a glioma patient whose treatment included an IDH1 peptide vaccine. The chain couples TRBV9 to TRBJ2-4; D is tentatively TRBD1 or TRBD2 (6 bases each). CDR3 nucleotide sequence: TGTGCCAGCAGTGCTTTGGGTGGGGGGCCGGACATTCAGTACTTC. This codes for CASSALGGGPDIQYF. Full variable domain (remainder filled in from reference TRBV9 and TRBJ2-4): DSGVTQTPKHLITATGQRVTLRCSPRSGDLSVYWYQQSLDQGLQFLIQYYNGEERAKGNILERFSAQQFPDLHSELNLSSLELGDSALYFCASSALGGGPDIQYFGAGTRLSVL.